This T cell receptor (beta chain) was captured in a study of identical twins. All donors comprised healthy Caucasians. V shed 0 bases and J 6 bases; nucleotides not matched to a gene: 8. Per germline, CDR1 MNHEY and CDR2 SVGAGI. The CDR3 has 16 residues. Study-level findings and limits: Recombination models fit unrelated individuals' TCR alpha sharing but underestimated twins'. Invariant T cells like MAIT and iNKT could partly confound the zero-insertion analyses. Out-of-frame alpha sequences that twins shared showed excess low generation probability.

TCRdb reanalysed the 5' RACE reads using MiXCR and keeps one entry per CDR3 protein. The sample yields 200,000 to 250,000 distinct CDR3 sequences, 11% to 15% seen once. A word on this clonotype: Its antigen is not identified.

Sequencing was performed on memory (CD45RO+) T cells sorted from blood. V usage is TRBV6-5 and J usage is TRBJ2-5; TRBD2 aligns across 9 bases. The TCR comes from a woman younger than 35 in good health. CDR3 nucleotide sequence: TGTGCCAGCAGTTACTCCGGCGGGGGGGCCTTTAAGACCCAGTACTTC. It specifies CASSYSGGGAFKTQYF.